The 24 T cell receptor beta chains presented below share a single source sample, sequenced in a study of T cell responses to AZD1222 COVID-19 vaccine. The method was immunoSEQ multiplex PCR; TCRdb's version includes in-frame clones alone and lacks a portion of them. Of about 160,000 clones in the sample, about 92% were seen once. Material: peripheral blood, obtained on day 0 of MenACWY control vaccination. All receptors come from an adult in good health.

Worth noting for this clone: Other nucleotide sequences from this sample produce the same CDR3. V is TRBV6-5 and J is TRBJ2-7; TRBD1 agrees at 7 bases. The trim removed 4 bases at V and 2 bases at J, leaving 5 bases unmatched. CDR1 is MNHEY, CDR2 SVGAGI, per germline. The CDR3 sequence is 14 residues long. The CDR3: CASSSDRVPYEQYF. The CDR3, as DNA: TGTGCCAGCAGTTCCGACAGGGTGCCCTACGAGCAGTACTTC.

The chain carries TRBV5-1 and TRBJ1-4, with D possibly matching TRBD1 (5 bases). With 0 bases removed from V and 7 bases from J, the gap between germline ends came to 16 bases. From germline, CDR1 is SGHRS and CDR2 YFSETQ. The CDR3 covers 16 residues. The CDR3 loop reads CASSLGTGAPGEKLFF. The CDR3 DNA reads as TGCGCCAGCAGCTTGGGGACCGGGGCGCCGGGTGAAAAACTGTTTTTT.

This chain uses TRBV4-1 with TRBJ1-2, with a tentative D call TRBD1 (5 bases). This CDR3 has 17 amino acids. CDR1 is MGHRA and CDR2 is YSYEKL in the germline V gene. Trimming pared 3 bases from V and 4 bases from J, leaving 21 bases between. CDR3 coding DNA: TGCGCCAGCAGCCATCCATCGTTCGGCCAGGGAGGCTATGGCTACACCTTC. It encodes CASSHPSFGQGGYGYTF.

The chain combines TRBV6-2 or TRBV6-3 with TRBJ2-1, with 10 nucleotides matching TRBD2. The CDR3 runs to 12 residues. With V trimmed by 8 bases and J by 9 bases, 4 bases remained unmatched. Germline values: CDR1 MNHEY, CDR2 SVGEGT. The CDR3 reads CASGLAGAEQFF. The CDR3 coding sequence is TGTGCCAGCGGCCTAGCGGGAGCTGAGCAGTTCTTC.

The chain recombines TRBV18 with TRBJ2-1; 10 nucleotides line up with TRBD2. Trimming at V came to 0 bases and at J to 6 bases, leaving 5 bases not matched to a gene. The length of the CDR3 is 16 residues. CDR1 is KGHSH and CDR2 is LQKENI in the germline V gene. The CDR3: CASSPPILAGFNEQFF. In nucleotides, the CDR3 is TGTGCCAGCTCACCACCCATACTAGCGGGGTTCAATGAGCAGTTCTTC.

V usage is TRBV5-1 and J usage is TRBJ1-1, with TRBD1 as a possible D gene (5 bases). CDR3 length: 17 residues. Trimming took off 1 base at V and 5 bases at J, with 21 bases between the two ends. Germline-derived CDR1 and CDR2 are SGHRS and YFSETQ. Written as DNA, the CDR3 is TGCGCCAGCAGCTTGTATTCAACCGGGACTTTGGGGACTGAAGCTTTCTTT. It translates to CASSLYSTGTLGTEAFF.

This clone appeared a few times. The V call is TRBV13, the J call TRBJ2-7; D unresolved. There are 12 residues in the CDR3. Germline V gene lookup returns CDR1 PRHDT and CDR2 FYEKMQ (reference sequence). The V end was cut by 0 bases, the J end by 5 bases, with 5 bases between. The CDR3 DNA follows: TGTGCCAGCAGCTTAGGTGGCGACGAGCAGTACTTC. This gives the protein CASSLGGDEQYF.

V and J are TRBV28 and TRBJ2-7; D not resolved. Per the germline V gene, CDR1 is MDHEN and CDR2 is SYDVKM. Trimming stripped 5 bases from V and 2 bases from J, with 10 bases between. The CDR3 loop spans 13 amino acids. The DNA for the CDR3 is TGTGCCAGCAGTACGACACCTACCTACGAGCAGTACTTC. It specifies CASSTTPTYEQYF. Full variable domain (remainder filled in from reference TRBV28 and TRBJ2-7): DVKVTQSSRYLVKRTGEKVFLECVQDMDHENMFWYRQDPGLGLRLIYFSYDVKMKEKGDIPEGYSVSREKKERFSLILESASTNQTSMYLCASSTTPTYEQYFGPGTRLTVT.

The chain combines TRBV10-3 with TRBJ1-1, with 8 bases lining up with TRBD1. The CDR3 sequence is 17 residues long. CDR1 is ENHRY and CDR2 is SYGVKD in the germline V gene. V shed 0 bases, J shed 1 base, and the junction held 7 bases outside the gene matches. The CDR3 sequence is CAISESSQGAGNTEAFF. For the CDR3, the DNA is TGTGCCATCAGTGAGTCTAGTCAGGGGGCGGGGAACACTGAAGCTTTCTTT.

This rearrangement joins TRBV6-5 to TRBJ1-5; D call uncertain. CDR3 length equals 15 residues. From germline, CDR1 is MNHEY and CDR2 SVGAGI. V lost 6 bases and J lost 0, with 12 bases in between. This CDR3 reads CASSRGLGSNQPQHF. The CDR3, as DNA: TGTGCCAGCAGCCGCGGACTGGGTAGCAATCAGCCCCAGCATTTT.

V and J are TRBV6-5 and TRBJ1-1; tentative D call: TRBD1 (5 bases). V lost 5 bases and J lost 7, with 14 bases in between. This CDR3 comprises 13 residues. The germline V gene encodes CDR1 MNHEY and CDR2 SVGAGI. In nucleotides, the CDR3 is TGTGCCAGCAGTACCCTCAGGGAAAATGAAGCTTTCTTT. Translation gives CASSTLRENEAFF.

Here the CDR3 DNA reads TGTGCCACCAGTGATTTGGTCGGCGAGCAGTACTTC. This encodes CATSDLVGEQYF. V is TRBV24-1 and J is TRBJ2-7, with D unclear. V was cut by 0 bases and J by 6 bases, with 5 bases left in between. The length of the CDR3 is 12 residues. The germline V gene has CDR1 KGHDR and CDR2 SFDVKD.

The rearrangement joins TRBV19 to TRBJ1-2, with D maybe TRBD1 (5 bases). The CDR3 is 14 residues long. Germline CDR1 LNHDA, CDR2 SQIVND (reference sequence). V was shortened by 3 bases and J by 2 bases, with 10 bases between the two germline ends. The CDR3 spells CASSIPGLNYGYTF. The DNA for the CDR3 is TGTGCCAGTAGTATCCCGGGACTGAACTATGGCTACACCTTC.

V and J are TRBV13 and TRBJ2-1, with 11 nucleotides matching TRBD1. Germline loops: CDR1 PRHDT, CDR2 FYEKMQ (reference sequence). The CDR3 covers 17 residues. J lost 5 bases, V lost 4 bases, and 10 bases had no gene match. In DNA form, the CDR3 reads TGTGCCAGCAGCTCCGGGCGGGACAGGGGGTTTCACAATGAGCAGTTCTTC. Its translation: CASSSGRDRGFHNEQFF.

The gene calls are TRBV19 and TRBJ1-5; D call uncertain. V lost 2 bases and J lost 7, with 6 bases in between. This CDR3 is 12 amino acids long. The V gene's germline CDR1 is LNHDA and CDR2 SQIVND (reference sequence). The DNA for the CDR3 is TGTGCCAGTAGTATATGGGGACAGCCCCAGCATTTT. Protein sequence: CASSIWGQPQHF. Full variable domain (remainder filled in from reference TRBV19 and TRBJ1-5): DGGITQSPKYLFRKEGQNVTLSCEQNLNHDAMYWYRQDPGQGLRLIYYSQIVNDFQKGDIAEGYSVSREKKESFPLTVTSAQKNPTAFYLCASSIWGQPQHFGDGTRLSIL.

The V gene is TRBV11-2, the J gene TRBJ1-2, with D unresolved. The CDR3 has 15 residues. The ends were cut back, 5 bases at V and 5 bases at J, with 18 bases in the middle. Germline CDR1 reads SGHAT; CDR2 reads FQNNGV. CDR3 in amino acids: CASSPLFEGWYGYTF. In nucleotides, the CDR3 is TGTGCCAGCAGCCCGCTCTTTGAGGGTTGGTATGGCTACACCTTC.

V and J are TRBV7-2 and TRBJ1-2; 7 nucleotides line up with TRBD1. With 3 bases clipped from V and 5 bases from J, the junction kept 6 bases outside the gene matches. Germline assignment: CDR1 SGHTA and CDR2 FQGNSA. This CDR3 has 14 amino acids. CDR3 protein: CASSFGTAQYGYTF. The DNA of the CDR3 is TGTGCCAGCAGCTTTGGGACAGCGCAGTATGGCTACACCTTC.

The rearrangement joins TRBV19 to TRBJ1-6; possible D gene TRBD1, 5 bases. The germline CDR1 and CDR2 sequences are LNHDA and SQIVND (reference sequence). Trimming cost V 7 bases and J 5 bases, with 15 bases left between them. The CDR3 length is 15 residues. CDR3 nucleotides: TGTGCCAGTACCTCAGGGAGGGGAGATAATTCACCCCTCCACTTT. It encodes CASTSGRGDNSPLHF.

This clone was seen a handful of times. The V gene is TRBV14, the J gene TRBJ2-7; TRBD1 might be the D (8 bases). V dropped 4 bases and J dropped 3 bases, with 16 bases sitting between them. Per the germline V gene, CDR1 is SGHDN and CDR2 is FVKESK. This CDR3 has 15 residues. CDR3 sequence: CASSLLQGGIYEQYF. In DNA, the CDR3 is TGTGCCAGCAGCCTCCTACAGGGGGGGATCTACGAGCAGTACTTC. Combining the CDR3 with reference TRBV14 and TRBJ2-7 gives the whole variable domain EAGVTQFPSHSVIEKGQTVTLRCDPISGHDNLYWYRRVMGKEIKFLLHFVKESKQDESGMPNNRFLAERTGGTYSTLKVQPAELEDSGVYFCASSLLQGGIYEQYFGPGTRLTVT.

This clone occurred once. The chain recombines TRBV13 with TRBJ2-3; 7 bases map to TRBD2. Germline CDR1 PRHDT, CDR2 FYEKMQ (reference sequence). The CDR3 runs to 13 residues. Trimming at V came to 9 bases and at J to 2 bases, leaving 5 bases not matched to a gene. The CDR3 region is CASLAGDTDTQYF. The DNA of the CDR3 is TGTGCCAGTTTGGCGGGGGACACAGATACGCAGTATTTT.

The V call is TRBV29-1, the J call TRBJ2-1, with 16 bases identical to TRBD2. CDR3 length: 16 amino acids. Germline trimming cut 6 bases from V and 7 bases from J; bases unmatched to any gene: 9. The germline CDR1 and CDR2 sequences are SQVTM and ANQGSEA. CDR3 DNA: TGCAGCGTCGCGGGACTAGCGGGAGGGCCGGGGAATGAGCAGTTCTTC. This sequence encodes CSVAGLAGGPGNEQFF.

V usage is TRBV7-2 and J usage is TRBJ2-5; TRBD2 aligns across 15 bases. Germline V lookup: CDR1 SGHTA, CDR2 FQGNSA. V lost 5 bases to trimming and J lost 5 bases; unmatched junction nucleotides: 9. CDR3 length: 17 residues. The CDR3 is CASSPRRTSGRVETQYF. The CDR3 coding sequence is TGTGCCAGCAGCCCTCGCCGGACTAGCGGGAGGGTGGAGACCCAGTACTTC.

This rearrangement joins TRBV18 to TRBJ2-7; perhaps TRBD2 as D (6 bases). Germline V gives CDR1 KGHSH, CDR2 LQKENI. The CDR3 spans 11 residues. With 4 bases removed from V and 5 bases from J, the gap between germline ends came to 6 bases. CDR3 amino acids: CASSRRDEQYF. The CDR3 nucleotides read TGTGCCAGCTCACGGAGGGACGAGCAGTACTTC.

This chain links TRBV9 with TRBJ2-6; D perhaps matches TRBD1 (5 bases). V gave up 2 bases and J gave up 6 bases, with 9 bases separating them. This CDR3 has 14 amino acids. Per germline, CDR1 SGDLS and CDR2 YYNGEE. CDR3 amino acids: CASSVLGEANVLTF. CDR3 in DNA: TGTGCCAGCAGCGTTTTAGGGGAGGCCAACGTCCTGACTTTC.